The rows below give T cell receptor beta chains drawn from one sample of a study of cytomegalovirus exposure and HLA in healthy donors. Assay used: immunoSEQ multiplex PCR; TCRdb lists only in-frame clones, some missing. The ten most abundant clones cover 0.75% to 1% of a sample with around 200,000 clones. The sequencing input was PBMCs. The receptor set was obtained from a woman in her 30s in good health and CMV-seropositive. The CDR3 runs from the conserved cysteine through the conserved F or W. Each record gives: V gene, CDR3 length, D gene, J gene, CDR3 DNA, CDR3 protein. D genes are given only for firm matches.

TRBV6-6,16,TRBD1,TRBJ2-5,TGTGCCAGCAGGTCCGGGACAGGGAAGTACCAAGAGACCCAGTACTTC,CASRSGTGKYQETQYF
TRBV27,15,TRBD2,TRBJ2-1,TGTGCCAGCAGTCGGACTAGCGGGAGTCTCAATGAGCAGTTCTTC,CASSRTSGSLNEQFF
TRBV2,14,.,TRBJ1-1,TGTGCCAGCAGTCCGAGGTTGTTGAACACTGAAGCTTTCTTT,CASSPRLLNTEAFF
TRBV9,14,.,TRBJ1-2,TGTGCCAGCAGCTTGAGGGAATCGGGCTATGGCTACACCTTC,CASSLRESGYGYTF
TRBV30,13,.,TRBJ1-1,TGTGCCTGGAGTTTACAGGCGAACACTGAAGCTTTCTTT,CAWSLQANTEAFF
TRBV19,19,TRBD2,TRBJ2-3,TGTGCCAGTAGCCTCGGACTAGCGGGGGCCAAGGAATGGGCAGATACGCAGTATTTT,CASSLGLAGAKEWADTQYF
TRBV5-1,15,TRBD1,TRBJ2-5,TGCGCCAGCGGGACAGGGGGAGCGGGGCGAGAGACCCAGTACTTC,CASGTGGAGRETQYF
TRBV29-1,17,TRBD1,TRBJ1-1,TGCAGCGGTGAGTTGGTAGGGACAGAAAAAAGGAACACTGAAGCTTTCTTT,CSGELVGTEKRNTEAFF
TRBV7-2,18,.,TRBJ2-5,TGTGCCAGCAGCTTAGCGTTTGGGAACAGGGTTAGGGGAGAGACCCAGTACTTC,CASSLAFGNRVRGETQYF
TRBV18,15,.,TRBJ2-1,TGTGCCAGCTCACCGATAGGCGGGAAGGGGAATGAGCAGTTCTTC,CASSPIGGKGNEQFF
TRBV5-1,17,TRBD2,TRBJ2-3,TGCGCCAGCAGCTCCCGACCGCTAGCGGGGGGAGGGGATACGCAGTATTTT,CASSSRPLAGGGDTQYF
TRBV30,13,.,TRBJ1-1,TGTGCCTCTAAGACACACTTATCCGTCGAAGCTTTCTTT,CASKTHLSVEAFF
TRBV7-2,15,TRBD1,TRBJ2-3,TGTGCCAGCAGCGATCAGGGGGCCTTAGACCCTACGCAGTATTTT,CASSDQGALDPTQYF
TRBV28,16,TRBD1,TRBJ1-2,TGTGCCAGCAGTTTCTCGTCTGTACCATTGACAGGGGGGGACTTCTTC,CASSFSSVPLTGGDFF
TRBV15,14,.,TRBJ1-5,TGTGCCACCAGCAGCCCGGGGGGGAGAAGTGCCCAGCATTTT,CATSSPGGRSAQHF
TRBV2,16,TRBD1,TRBJ2-7,TGTGCCAGCAGCGAATCGACAGGGGGCAGTACCTACGAGCAGTACTTC,CASSESTGGSTYEQYF
TRBV7-9,16,TRBD2,TRBJ2-1,TGTGCCAGCAGAGGTAGCAGCACTAGCGACAGAGATGAGCAGTTCTTC,CASRGSSTSDRDEQFF
TRBV13,17,.,TRBJ2-2,TGTGCCAGCAGCTTGCGTCGCCAGCAGACTTTCGCCGGGGAGCTGTTTTTT,CASSLRRQQTFAGELFF
TRBV19,15,TRBD2,TRBJ2-5,TGTGCCAGTAGTATTGGCGGGGGGTACCGAGAGACCCAGTACTTC,CASSIGGGYRETQYF
TRBV5-1,13,.,TRBJ1-4,TGCGCCAGCAGCTCACAGGGAAACGAAAAACTGTTTTTT,CASSSQGNEKLFF